This entry features one T cell receptor (beta chain) sequence. Its antigen remains unknown. The data belong to a study of cytomegalovirus exposure and HLA in healthy donors. Study outcomes and limitations: The study listed under 200 cytomegalovirus-associated TCR beta chains. In a later analysis, TCR beta V- and J-gene trimming was associated with a missense DCLRE1C variant.

In the PCR, 60 Vbeta and 13 Jbeta primers were used. Sequencing was performed with immunoSEQ multiplex PCR; in TCRdb, only in-frame clones are kept and a portion is missing. This repertoire shows over 80,000 clones, roughly 79% found once; its top ten account for about 6.4%. Per the germline V gene, CDR1 is LGHNA and CDR2 is YSLEER. The CDR3 spans 15 residues. The germline V and J ends were trimmed by 1 base and 2 bases, with 12 bases remaining between them. The V call is TRBV4-3, the J call TRBJ2-7; tentative D call: TRBD1 (5 bases). The TCR sequence derives from a female donor in good health and CMV-seronegative. Input material: PBMCs. The CDR3 bases are TGCGCCAGCAGCCAAGCGGTAGGGGCCCCCTACGAGCAGTACTTC. It yields the protein CASSQAVGAPYEQYF.